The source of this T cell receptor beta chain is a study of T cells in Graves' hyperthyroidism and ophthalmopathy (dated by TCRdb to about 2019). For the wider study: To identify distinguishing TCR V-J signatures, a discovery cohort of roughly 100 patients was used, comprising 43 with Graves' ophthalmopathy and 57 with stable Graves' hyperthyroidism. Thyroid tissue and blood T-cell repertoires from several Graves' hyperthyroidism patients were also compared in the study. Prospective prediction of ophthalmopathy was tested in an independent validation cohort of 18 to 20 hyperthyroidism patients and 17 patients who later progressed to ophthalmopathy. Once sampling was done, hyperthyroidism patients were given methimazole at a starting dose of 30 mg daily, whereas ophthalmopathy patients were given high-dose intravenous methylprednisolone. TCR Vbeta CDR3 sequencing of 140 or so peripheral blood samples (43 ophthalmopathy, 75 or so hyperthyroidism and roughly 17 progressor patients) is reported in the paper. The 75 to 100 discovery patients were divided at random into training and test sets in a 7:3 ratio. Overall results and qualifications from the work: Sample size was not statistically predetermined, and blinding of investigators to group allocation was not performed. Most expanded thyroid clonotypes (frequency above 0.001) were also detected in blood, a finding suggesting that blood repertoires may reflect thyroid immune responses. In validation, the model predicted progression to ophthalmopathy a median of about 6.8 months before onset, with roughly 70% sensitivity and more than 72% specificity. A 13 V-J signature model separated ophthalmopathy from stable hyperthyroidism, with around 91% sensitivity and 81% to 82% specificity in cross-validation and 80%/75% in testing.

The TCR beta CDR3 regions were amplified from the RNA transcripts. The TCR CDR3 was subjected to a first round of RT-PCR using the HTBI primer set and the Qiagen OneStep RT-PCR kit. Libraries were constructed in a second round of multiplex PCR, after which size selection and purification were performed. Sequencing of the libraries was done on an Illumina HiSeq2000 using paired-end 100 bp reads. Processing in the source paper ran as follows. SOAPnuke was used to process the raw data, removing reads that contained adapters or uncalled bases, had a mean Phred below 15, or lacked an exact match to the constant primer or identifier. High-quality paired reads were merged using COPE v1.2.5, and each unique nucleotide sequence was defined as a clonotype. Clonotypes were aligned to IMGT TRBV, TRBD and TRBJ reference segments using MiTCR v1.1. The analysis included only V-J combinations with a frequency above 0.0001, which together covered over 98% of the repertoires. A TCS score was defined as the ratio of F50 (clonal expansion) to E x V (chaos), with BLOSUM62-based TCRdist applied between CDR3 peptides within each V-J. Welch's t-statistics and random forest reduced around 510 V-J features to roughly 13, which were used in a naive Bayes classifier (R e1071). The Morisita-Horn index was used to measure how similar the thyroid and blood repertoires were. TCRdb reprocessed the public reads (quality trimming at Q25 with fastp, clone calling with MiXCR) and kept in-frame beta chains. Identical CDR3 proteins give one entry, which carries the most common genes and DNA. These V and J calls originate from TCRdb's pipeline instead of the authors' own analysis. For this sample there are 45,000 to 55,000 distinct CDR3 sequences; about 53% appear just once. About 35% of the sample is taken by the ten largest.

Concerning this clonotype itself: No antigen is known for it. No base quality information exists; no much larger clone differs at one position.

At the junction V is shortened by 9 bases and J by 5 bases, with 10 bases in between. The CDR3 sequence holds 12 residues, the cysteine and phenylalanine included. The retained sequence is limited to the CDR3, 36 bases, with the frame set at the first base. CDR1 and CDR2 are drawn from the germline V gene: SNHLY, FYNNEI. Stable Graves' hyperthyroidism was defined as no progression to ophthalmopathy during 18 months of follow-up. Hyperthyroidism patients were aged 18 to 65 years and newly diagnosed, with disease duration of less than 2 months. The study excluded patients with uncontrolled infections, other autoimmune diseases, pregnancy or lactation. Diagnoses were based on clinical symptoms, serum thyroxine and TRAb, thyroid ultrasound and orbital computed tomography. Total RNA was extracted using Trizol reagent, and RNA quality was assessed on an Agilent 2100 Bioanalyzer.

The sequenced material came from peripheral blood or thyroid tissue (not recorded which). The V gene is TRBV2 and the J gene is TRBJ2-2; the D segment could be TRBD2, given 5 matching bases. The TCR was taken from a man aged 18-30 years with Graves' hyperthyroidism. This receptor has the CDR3 CARGRRTGELFF. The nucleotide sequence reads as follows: TGTGCCAGAGGGCGGAGGACCGGGGAGCTGTTTTTT.